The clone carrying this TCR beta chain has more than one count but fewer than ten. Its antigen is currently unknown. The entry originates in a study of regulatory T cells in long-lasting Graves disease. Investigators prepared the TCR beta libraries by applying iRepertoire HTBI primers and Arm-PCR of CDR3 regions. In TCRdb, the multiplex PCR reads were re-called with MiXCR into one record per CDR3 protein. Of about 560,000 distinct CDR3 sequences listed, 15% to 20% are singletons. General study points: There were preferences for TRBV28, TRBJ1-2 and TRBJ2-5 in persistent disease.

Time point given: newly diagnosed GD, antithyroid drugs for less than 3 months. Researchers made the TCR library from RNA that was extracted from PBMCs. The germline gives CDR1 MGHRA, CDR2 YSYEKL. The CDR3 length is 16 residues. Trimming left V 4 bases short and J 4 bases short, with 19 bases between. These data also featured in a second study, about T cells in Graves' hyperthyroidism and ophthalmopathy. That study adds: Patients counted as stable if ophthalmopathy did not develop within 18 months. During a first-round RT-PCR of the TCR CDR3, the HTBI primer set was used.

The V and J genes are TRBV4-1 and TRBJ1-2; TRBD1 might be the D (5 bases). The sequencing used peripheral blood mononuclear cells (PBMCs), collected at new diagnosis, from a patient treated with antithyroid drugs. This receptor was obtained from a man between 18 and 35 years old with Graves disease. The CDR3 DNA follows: TGCGCCAGCAGCCCGGGGGATACACAGGCTATCTATGGCTACACCTTC. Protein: CASSPGDTQAIYGYTF.